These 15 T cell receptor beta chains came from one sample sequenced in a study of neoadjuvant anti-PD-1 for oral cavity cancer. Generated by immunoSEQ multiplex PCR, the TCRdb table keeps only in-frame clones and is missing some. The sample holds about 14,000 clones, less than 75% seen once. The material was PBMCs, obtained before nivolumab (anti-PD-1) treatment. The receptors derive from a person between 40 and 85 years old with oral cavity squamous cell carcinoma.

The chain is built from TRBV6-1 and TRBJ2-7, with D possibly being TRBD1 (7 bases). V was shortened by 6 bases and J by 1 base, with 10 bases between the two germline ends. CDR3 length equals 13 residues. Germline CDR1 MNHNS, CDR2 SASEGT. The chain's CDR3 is CASSPGGSYEQYF. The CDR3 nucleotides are TGTGCCAGCAGCCCAGGGGGGTCCTACGAGCAGTACTTC.

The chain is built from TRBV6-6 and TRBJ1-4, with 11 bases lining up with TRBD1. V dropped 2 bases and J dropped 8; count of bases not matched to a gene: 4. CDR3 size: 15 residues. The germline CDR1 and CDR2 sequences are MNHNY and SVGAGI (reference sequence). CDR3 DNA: TGTGCCAGCAGTTACGTTGGGACAGGGGGAGAAAAACTGTTTTTT. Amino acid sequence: CASSYVGTGGEKLFF.

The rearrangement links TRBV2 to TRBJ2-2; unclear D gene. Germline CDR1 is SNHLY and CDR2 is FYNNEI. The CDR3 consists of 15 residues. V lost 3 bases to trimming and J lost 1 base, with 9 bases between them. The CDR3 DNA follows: TGTGCCAGCAGTGACCGTACCCAGAACACCGGGGAGCTGTTTTTT. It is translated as CASSDRTQNTGELFF. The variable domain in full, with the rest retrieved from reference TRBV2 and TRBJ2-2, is EPEVTQTPSHQVTQMGQEVILRCVPISNHLYFYWYRQILGQKVEFLVSFYNNEISEKSEIFDDQFSVERPDGSNFTLKIRSTKLEDSAMYFCASSDRTQNTGELFFGEGSRLTVL.

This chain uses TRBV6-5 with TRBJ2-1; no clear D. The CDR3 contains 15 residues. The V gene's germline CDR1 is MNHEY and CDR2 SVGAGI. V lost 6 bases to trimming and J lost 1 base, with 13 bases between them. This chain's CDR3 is CASSPGRSSYNEQFF. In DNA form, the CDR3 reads TGTGCCAGCAGCCCCGGTCGCTCATCCTACAATGAGCAGTTCTTC.

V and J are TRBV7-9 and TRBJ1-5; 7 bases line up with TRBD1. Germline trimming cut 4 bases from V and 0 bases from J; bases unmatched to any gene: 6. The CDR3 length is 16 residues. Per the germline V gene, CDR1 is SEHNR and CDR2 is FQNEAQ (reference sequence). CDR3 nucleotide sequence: TGTGCCAGCAGCTCCGCGACAGGGCCTAGCAATCAGCCCCAGCATTTT. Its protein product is CASSSATGPSNQPQHF.

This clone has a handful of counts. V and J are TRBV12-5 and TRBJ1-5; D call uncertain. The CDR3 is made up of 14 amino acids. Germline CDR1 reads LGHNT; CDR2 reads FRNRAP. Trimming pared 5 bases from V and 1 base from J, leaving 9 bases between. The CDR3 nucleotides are TGTGCTAGTGGTGGTCTTTTCAGCAATCAGCCCCAGCATTTT. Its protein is CASGGLFSNQPQHF.

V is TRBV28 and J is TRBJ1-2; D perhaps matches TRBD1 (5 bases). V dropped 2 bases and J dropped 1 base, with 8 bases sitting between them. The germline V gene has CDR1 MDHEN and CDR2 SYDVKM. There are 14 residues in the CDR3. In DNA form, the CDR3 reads TGTGCCAGCAGTTTAAGCAGGGTTAACTATGGCTACACCTTC. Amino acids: CASSLSRVNYGYTF.

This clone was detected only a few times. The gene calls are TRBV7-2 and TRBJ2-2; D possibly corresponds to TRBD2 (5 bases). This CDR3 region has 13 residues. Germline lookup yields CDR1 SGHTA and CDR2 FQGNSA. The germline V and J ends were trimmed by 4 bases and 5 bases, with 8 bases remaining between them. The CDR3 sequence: CASSSDYTGELFF. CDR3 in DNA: TGTGCCAGCAGCTCCGACTATACCGGGGAGCTGTTTTTT.

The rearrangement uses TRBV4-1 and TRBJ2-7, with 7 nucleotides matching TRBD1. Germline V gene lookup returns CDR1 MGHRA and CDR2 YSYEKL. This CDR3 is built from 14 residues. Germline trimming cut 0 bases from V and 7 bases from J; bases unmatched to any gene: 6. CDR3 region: CASSQEGTVGEQYF. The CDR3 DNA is TGCGCCAGCAGCCAAGAGGGGACAGTAGGTGAGCAGTACTTC.

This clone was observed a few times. The CDR3 DNA reads TGTGCCAGTAGTATAGTGCAGGGCCCCCAGCATTTT. This codes for CASSIVQGPQHF. The chain has TRBV19 and TRBJ1-5; D might be TRBD1 (5 bases). Germline CDR1 is LNHDA and CDR2 is SQIVND (reference sequence). Trimming removed 1 base from V and 10 bases from J, with 8 bases in between. This CDR3 comprises 12 residues.

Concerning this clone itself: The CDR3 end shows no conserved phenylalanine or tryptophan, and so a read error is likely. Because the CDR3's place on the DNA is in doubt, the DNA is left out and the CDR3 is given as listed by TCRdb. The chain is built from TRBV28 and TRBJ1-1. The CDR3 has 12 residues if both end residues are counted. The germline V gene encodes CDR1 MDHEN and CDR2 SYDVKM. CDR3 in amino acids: CASSLLAGGLEI.

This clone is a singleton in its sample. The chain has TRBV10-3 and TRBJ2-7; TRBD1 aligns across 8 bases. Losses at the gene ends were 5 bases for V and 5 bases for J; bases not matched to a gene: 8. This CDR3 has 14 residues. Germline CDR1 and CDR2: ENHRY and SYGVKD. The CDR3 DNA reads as TGTGCCATCAGTCCAGGTGACAGGGGCCACGAGCAGTACTTC. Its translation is CAISPGDRGHEQYF.

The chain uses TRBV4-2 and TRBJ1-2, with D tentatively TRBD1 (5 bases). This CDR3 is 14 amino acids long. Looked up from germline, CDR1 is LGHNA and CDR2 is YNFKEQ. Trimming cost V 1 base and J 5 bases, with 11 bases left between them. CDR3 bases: TGTGCCAGCAGCCAAGTTGGGACGGAATATGGCTACACCTTC. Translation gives CASSQVGTEYGYTF.

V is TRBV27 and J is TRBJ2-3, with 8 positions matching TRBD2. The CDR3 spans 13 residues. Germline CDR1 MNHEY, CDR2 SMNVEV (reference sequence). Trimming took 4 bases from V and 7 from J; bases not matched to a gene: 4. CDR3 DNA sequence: TGTGCCAGCAGTTCAGCGGGAGTATATACGCAGTATTTT. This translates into CASSSAGVYTQYF.

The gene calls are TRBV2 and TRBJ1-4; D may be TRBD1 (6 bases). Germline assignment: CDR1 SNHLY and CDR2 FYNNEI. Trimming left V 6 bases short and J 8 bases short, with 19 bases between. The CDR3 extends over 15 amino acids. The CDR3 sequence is CASRQGYLRAEKLFF. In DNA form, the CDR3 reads TGTGCCAGCAGACAGGGTTACTTGCGGGCCGAAAAACTGTTTTTT.